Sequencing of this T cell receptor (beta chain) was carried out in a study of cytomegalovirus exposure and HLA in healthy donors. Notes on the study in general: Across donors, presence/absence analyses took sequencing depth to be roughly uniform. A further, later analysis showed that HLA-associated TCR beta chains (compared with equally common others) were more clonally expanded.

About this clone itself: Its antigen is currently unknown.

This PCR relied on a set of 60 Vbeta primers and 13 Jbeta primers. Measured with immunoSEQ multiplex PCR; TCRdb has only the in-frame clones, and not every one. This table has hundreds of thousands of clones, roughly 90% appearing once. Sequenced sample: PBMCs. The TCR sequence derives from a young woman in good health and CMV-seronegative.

CDR3 loop: CASSSSNSPLHF. The CDR3 DNA reads as TGTGCCAGCAGCTCTTCTAATTCACCCCTCCACTTT. The chain uses TRBV11-2 and TRBJ1-6; D is ambiguous. Germline values: CDR1 SGHAT, CDR2 FQNNGV. CDR3 length: 12 amino acids. The ends were cut back, 4 bases at V and 6 bases at J, with 4 bases in the middle.